What follows describes a single TCR beta chain. Deep was the level at which the assay was run. Produced via immunoSEQ multiplex PCR; TCRdb's table is partial and in-frame only. The table has about 1 million clones, around 74% seen once. The sample is drawn from a study of shared clonotypes between healthy human individuals. Source material: memory CD4+ T cells sorted from blood. Subset indicated: CD45RA-negative fraction. The receptor was derived from a man aged 18 to 35 in good health.

As DNA, the CDR3 is TGTGCCAAAGGAGGCGGGAGCTCCTACAATGAGCAGTTCTTC. This gives the protein CAKGGGSSYNEQFF. This sequence joins TRBV2 and TRBJ2-1, with 7 bases aligning to TRBD2. The CDR3 sequence is 14 residues long. The J segment lost 0 bases and the V segment lost 10 bases, leaving 6 bases of the junction unmatched. Germline values: CDR1 SNHLY, CDR2 FYNNEI.